Following are 30 T cell receptor beta chains from one sample sequenced in a study of CD8 T cells in Susac syndrome. Random hexamers were used to reverse transcribe an amount of about 0.45 to 1 ug RNA. TCRdb re-called the immunoSEQ multiplex PCR reads with MiXCR, one entry per CDR3 protein. Counted here are 250,000 to 300,000 distinct CDR3 sequences, around 91% occurring once; the ten biggest clones make up under 0.2%. The sample comprised CD8+ T cells from PBMCs. The receptors here all came from a human donor with multiple sclerosis.

This sequence joins TRBV20-1 and TRBJ2-3; TRBD2 aligns across 9 bases. Per germline, CDR1 DFQATT and CDR2 SNEGSKA (reference sequence). This CDR3 contains 16 residues. With V trimmed by 0 bases and J by 4 bases, 8 bases remained unmatched. CDR3 region: CSARDGSGSPADTQYF. The CDR3, as DNA: TGCAGTGCTAGAGATGGTAGCGGGAGCCCCGCAGATACGCAGTATTTT.

The rearrangement joins TRBV9 to TRBJ2-5; D tentatively reads TRBD1 or TRBD2 (5 bases each). The CDR3 covers 15 residues. Per germline, CDR1 SGDLS and CDR2 YYNGEE. Trimming removed 3 bases at V and 5 bases at J, with 17 bases between. In nucleotides, the CDR3 is TGTGCCAGCAGCGGGGACGGTGGTCTGTCCGAGACCCAGTACTTC. Translated: CASSGDGGLSETQYF.

The gene calls are TRBV5-1 and TRBJ2-7; D may be TRBD2 (6 bases). The V gene's germline CDR1 is SGHRS and CDR2 YFSETQ. With 4 bases removed from V and 1 base from J, the gap between germline ends came to 15 bases. The CDR3 is made up of 15 amino acids. CDR3 protein: CASSPRGAPSYEQYF. The CDR3 bases are TGCGCCAGCAGCCCCCGCGGGGCACCGTCCTACGAGCAGTACTTC.

This chain connects TRBV6-2 or TRBV6-3 to TRBJ2-7; 8 bases agree with TRBD1. From germline, CDR1 is MNHEY and CDR2 SVGEGT. The ends lost 0 bases at V and 2 bases at J; junction bases unmatched: 3. The CDR3 loop spans 15 amino acids. The CDR3 is CASSYSVDRAYEQYF. For the CDR3, the DNA is TGTGCCAGCAGTTACTCCGTGGACAGGGCCTACGAGCAGTACTTC.

This chain connects TRBV27 to TRBJ2-7; D is unclear. V shed 5 bases and J shed 1 base, with 15 bases lying between them. The CDR3 spans 15 residues. Germline V lookup: CDR1 MNHEY, CDR2 SMNVEV (reference sequence). This CDR3 is CASSPEWMRSYEQYF. In nucleotides, the CDR3 is TGTGCCAGCAGTCCCGAGTGGATGCGTTCCTACGAGCAGTACTTC.

This chain uses TRBV20-1 with TRBJ2-7, with 8 bases matching TRBD2. CDR3 size: 17 residues. Germline V lookup: CDR1 DFQATT, CDR2 SNEGSKA (reference sequence). Trimming at V came to 1 base and at J to 4 bases, leaving 15 bases not matched to a gene. CDR3 protein: CSARAVVAGSGIYEQYF. In nucleotides, the CDR3 is TGCAGTGCTAGAGCGGTGGTAGCGGGATCAGGAATTTACGAGCAGTACTTC.

This chain links TRBV4-1 with TRBJ1-3; no reliable D call. CDR1 and CDR2 (germline): MGHRA, YSYEKL. The CDR3 has 16 amino acids. V was shortened by 1 base and J by 2 bases, with 12 bases between the two germline ends. CDR3 DNA sequence: TGCGCCAGCAGCCAAGGGGAGCATTTGACTGGAAACACCATATATTTT. Translating it yields CASSQGEHLTGNTIYF.

The chain couples TRBV29-1 to TRBJ1-2; tentatively, D is TRBD1 (5 bases). Deletions cut 5 bases from V and 4 bases from J, with 14 bases between. Germline V gene lookup returns CDR1 SQVTM and CDR2 ANQGSEA. The CDR3 totals 13 residues. The CDR3 loop is CSVRPLGLYGYTF. The CDR3 DNA sequence: TGCAGCGTTAGACCGCTGGGGCTCTATGGCTACACCTTC.

The genes are TRBV29-1 and TRBJ2-2; TRBD2 matches at 8 bases. V shed 3 bases and J 4 bases; nucleotides not matched to a gene: 7. The CDR3 is 15 amino acids. Germline loops: CDR1 SQVTM, CDR2 ANQGSEA. CDR3 in amino acids: CSVDLGTSLTGELFF. CDR3 in DNA: TGCAGCGTTGATTTGGGGACTAGTCTCACCGGGGAGCTGTTTTTT.

The chain recombines TRBV4-1 with TRBJ1-4; tentatively, D is TRBD1 (6 bases). Germline CDR1 and CDR2: MGHRA and YSYEKL. Trimming took 10 bases from V and 5 from J, leaving 14 bases between them. The CDR3 has 13 amino acids. Here the CDR3 DNA reads TGCGCCACCAAGGGACAAGAAAATGAAAAACTGTTTTTT. It is translated as CATKGQENEKLFF.

This rearrangement joins TRBV27 to TRBJ2-5; 7 nucleotides line up with TRBD1. This CDR3 region has 14 residues. The V segment lost 0 bases and the J segment 5 bases; nucleotides outside the gene matches: 3. Looked up from germline, CDR1 is MNHEY and CDR2 is SMNVEV (reference sequence). CDR3 loop: CASSLSTGLETQYF. For the CDR3, the DNA is TGTGCCAGCAGTTTATCGACAGGGTTGGAGACCCAGTACTTC.

The chain joins TRBV27 to TRBJ1-2, with no clear D. This CDR3 region has 15 residues. The germline V gene has CDR1 MNHEY and CDR2 SMNVEV (reference sequence). Trimming removed 2 bases at V and 2 bases at J, with 12 bases between. This CDR3 is CASSLMAILNYGYTF. The CDR3 bases are TGTGCCAGCAGTTTAATGGCAATCCTCAACTATGGCTACACCTTC.

The rearrangement joins TRBV20-1 to TRBJ1-6; TRBD1 matches at 9 bases. This CDR3 has 15 residues. Germline V lookup: CDR1 DFQATT, CDR2 SNEGSKA (reference sequence). Trimming took 4 bases from V and 8 from J; bases not matched to a gene: 9. This chain's CDR3 is CSAKGTGWIDSPLHF. DNA for the CDR3: TGCAGTGCTAAAGGGACAGGGTGGATTGATTCACCCCTCCACTTT.

The chain joins TRBV28 to TRBJ1-1; D is unclear. This CDR3 comprises 13 residues. Trimming removed 3 bases at V and 3 bases at J, with 8 bases between. Germline CDR1 and CDR2: MDHEN and SYDVKM. This CDR3 is CASSFQGDTEAFF. The CDR3 DNA sequence: TGTGCCAGCAGTTTCCAAGGAGACACTGAAGCTTTCTTT.

V gene TRBV6-5 combines with J gene TRBJ2-7, with D perhaps TRBD2 (6 bases). The CDR3 contains 15 residues. Per the germline V gene, CDR1 is MNHEY and CDR2 is SVGAGI. The V gene lost 0 bases and the J gene lost 7 bases, with 16 bases spanning the gap. CDR3 amino acids: CASSYSTSGVGEQYF. The CDR3 DNA follows: TGTGCCAGCAGTTACTCGACCTCGGGGGTCGGGGAGCAGTACTTC.

The V call is TRBV10-3, the J call TRBJ1-2, with 7 bases identical to TRBD1. Germline CDR1 and CDR2: ENHRY and SYGVKD. The CDR3 is made up of 13 amino acids. The junction had 14 bases not matched to a gene; V was cut back by 10 bases and J by 9 bases. The CDR3, as DNA: TGTGCCAGTCTAGCGTTGACAGGGATCCGCTACACCTTC. It yields the protein CASLALTGIRYTF.

The chain couples TRBV7-9 to TRBJ2-3, with 9 bases identical to TRBD2. The CDR3 consists of 18 residues. V dropped 4 bases and J dropped 2; count of bases not matched to a gene: 13. CDR1 SEHNR and CDR2 FQNEAQ come from the germline V gene (reference sequence). The CDR3 protein is CASSSLAGAPVSTDTQYF. DNA for the CDR3: TGTGCCAGCAGCTCCTTAGCGGGGGCCCCCGTATCCACAGATACGCAGTATTTT. The full variable domain, in which reference TRBV7-9 and TRBJ2-3 provide the parts outside the CDR3, is DTGVSQNPRHKITKRGQNVTFRCDPISEHNRLYWYRQTLGQGPEFLTYFQNEAQLEKSRLLSDRFSAERPKGSFSTLEIQRTEQGDSAMYLCASSSLAGAPVSTDTQYFGPGTRLTVL.

This chain links TRBV29-1 with TRBJ2-7, with D perhaps matching TRBD2 (6 bases). The ends were cut back, 4 bases at V and 4 bases at J, with 17 bases in the middle. CDR1 is SQVTM and CDR2 is ANQGSEA in the germline V gene. This CDR3 has 14 amino acids. CDR3 protein: CSVAGDLLGYEQYF. DNA for the CDR3: TGCAGCGTTGCGGGGGACCTACTCGGGTACGAGCAGTACTTC.

This chain uses TRBV20-1 with TRBJ2-3; 10 bases align to TRBD1. Germline V gene lookup returns CDR1 DFQATT and CDR2 SNEGSKA (reference sequence). Losses at the gene ends were 0 bases for V and 2 bases for J; bases not matched to a gene: 8. The CDR3 is 17 amino acids. DNA of the CDR3: TGCAGTGCTAGAGATCACGACAGGGGGCATCCCACAGATACGCAGTATTTT. Translation gives CSARDHDRGHPTDTQYF.

The gene calls are TRBV4-3 and TRBJ2-3; TRBD1 or TRBD2 may be the D gene (5 bases each). The CDR3 has 17 residues. Per the germline V gene, CDR1 is LGHNA and CDR2 is YSLEER. The V and J ends lost 0 bases and 0 bases respectively, with 13 bases between them. The chain's CDR3 is CASSQDPGPPSTDTQYF. In DNA form, the CDR3 reads TGCGCCAGCAGCCAAGATCCGGGGCCTCCTAGCACAGATACGCAGTATTTT.

The V gene is TRBV5-4, the J gene TRBJ2-3; D may correspond to TRBD1 or TRBD2 (5 bases each). The CDR3 length is 15 residues. Looked up from germline, CDR1 is SGHNT and CDR2 is YYREEE (reference sequence). V shed 1 base and J shed 0 bases, with 9 bases lying between them. The CDR3 here is CASSLLGESTDTQYF. Written as DNA, the CDR3 is TGTGCCAGCAGCTTGTTGGGGGAGAGCACAGATACGCAGTATTTT.

The V gene is TRBV3-1, the J gene TRBJ1-2, with 10 bases lining up with TRBD1. Trimming cost V 1 base and J 4 bases; bases outside gene matches: 3. CDR1 and CDR2 (germline): LGHDT, YNNKEL (reference sequence). The CDR3 runs to 15 residues. This CDR3 is CASSQGQGARYGYTF. CDR3 sequence (DNA): TGTGCCAGCAGCCAAGGACAGGGGGCGCGCTATGGCTACACCTTC.

V gene TRBV9 combines with J gene TRBJ1-1; 9 nucleotides agree with TRBD1. Germline CDR1 SGDLS, CDR2 YYNGEE. The V and J ends lost 6 bases and 10 bases, in that order; junction bases with no gene match: 7. The CDR3 runs to 12 residues. DNA of the CDR3: TGTGCCAGCACAGGACAGGGGACGGGAGCTTTCTTT. Encoded protein: CASTGQGTGAFF.

The gene calls are TRBV9 and TRBJ2-3; TRBD2 might be the D (6 bases). The CDR3 is made up of 16 amino acids. The ends were cut back, 4 bases at V and 1 base at J, with 16 bases in the middle. CDR1 and CDR2 from the germline V gene are SGDLS and YYNGEE. CDR3 protein: CASSPYGGGGTDTQYF. The CDR3 nucleotides read TGTGCCAGCAGCCCCTACGGGGGTGGAGGCACAGATACGCAGTATTTT.

The chain is built from TRBV10-3 and TRBJ2-7, with 9 bases matching TRBD1. This CDR3 is built from 17 residues. Trimming cost V 4 bases and J 0 bases; bases outside gene matches: 10. Germline CDR1 ENHRY, CDR2 SYGVKD. CDR3 region: CAISGPGQGRDSYEQYF. As DNA, the CDR3 is TGTGCCATCAGTGGCCCGGGACAGGGTAGGGACTCCTACGAGCAGTACTTC.

The CDR3 nucleotides are TGCAGTGCTAGGACAGCAAACAATGAGCAGTTCTTC. Translated, it gives CSARTANNEQFF. V and J are TRBV20-1 and TRBJ2-1, with a weak D call TRBD1 (5 bases). V gave up 3 bases and J gave up 5 bases, with 8 bases separating them. This CDR3 contains 12 residues. Germline lookup yields CDR1 DFQATT and CDR2 SNEGSKA (reference sequence).

J is TRBJ2-5 and V is TRBV6-1; 15 nucleotides match TRBD2. CDR3 length: 15 amino acids. CDR1 and CDR2 (germline): MNHNS, SASEGT. V lost 10 bases and J lost 4; bases outside the gene matches: 7. The CDR3 here is CAIGTSGRLGETQYF. The CDR3, as DNA: TGTGCCATCGGGACTAGCGGGAGGTTGGGAGAGACCCAGTACTTC.

The chain joins TRBV5-4 to TRBJ2-3, with D possibly being TRBD1 (6 bases). Germline assignment: CDR1 SGHNT and CDR2 YYREEE (reference sequence). Trimming shortened V by 0 bases and J by 1 base, and 9 bases separated the two germline ends. This CDR3 has 15 amino acids. CDR3 loop: CASSLEQGRTDTQYF. Here the CDR3 DNA reads TGTGCCAGCAGCTTGGAACAGGGACGCACAGATACGCAGTATTTT.

V is TRBV10-3 and J is TRBJ2-3; D is tentatively TRBD1 or TRBD2 (5 bases each). The V and J ends lost 2 bases and 4 bases respectively, with 13 bases between them. This CDR3 is 15 amino acids long. CDR1 is ENHRY, CDR2 SYGVKD, per germline. CDR3 region: CAISEEGARADTQYF. In DNA form, the CDR3 reads TGTGCCATCAGTGAGGAAGGGGCGAGGGCAGATACGCAGTATTTT.

The chain uses TRBV19 and TRBJ1-5, with 9 nucleotides matching TRBD1. The CDR3 is 13 residues long. Losses at the gene ends were 5 bases for V and 11 bases for J; bases not matched to a gene: 7. The germline gives CDR1 LNHDA, CDR2 SQIVND (reference sequence). The CDR3 coding sequence is TGTGCCAGTAGTGGGACAGGGCGAGAGGCCCAGCATTTT. Translating it yields CASSGTGREAQHF. Variable domain in full (rest from reference TRBV19 and TRBJ1-5): DGGITQSPKYLFRKEGQNVTLSCEQNLNHDAMYWYRQDPGQGLRLIYYSQIVNDFQKGDIAEGYSVSREKKESFPLTVTSAQKNPTAFYLCASSGTGREAQHFGDGTRLSIL.